The 9 T cell receptor beta chains given below trace back to one sample, sequenced in a study of CD8+ T cells in alopecia areata. The sequencing template was cDNA reverse transcribed from extracted RNA. The protocol was immunoSEQ multiplex PCR, while the TCRdb copy is restricted to in-frame clones and leaves out a portion. The table lists some 160,000 clones, roughly 65% of them singletons. Indicated treatment: oral pan-JAK inhibitor, 5-10 mg twice daily. Specimen: CD4+ T cells sorted from blood, collected at week 4, from a patient treated with tofacitinib. The receptors were gathered from a human donor with alopecia areata.

CDR3 sequence: CAWRGLAGVLEQFF. Written as DNA, the CDR3 is TGTGCCTGGAGGGGACTAGCGGGGGTGCTTGAGCAGTTCTTC. The rearrangement joins TRBV30 to TRBJ2-1; 14 bases fit TRBD2. The ends lost 3 bases at V and 9 bases at J; junction bases unmatched: 4. The CDR3 sequence is 14 residues long. Germline CDR1 reads GTSNPN; CDR2 reads SVGIG (reference sequence).

This clone was found a few times. The genes are TRBV5-6 and TRBJ2-2, with TRBD1 matching 9 bases. Germline values: CDR1 SGHDT, CDR2 YYEEEE. V trimming: 0 bases; J trimming: 5 bases; junction bases outside the gene matches: 2. CDR3 length: 15 amino acids. CDR3 loop: CASSLGDRATGELFF. CDR3 DNA sequence: TGTGCCAGCAGCTTGGGGGACAGGGCTACCGGGGAGCTGTTTTTT.

V and J are TRBV5-1 and TRBJ2-1; 8 bases are a match to TRBD1. J lost 3 bases, V lost 0 bases, and 5 bases had no gene match. The V gene's germline CDR1 is SGHRS and CDR2 YFSETQ. The CDR3 has 16 amino acids. The CDR3 is CASSLAGQVNYNEQFF. The CDR3 bases are TGCGCCAGCAGCTTGGCGGGACAGGTCAACTACAATGAGCAGTTCTTC.

The chain links TRBV2 to TRBJ2-7; D is unresolved. The germline V gene has CDR1 SNHLY and CDR2 FYNNEI. The CDR3 sequence is 13 residues long. The V and J ends lost 7 bases and 5 bases respectively, with 15 bases between them. CDR3 residues: CASIPVGSHEQYF. DNA for the CDR3: TGTGCCAGCATTCCGGTGGGGTCCCACGAGCAGTACTTC.

The gene calls are TRBV29-1 and TRBJ2-3; perhaps TRBD1 as D (6 bases). V lost 3 bases to trimming and J lost 4 bases, with 8 bases between them. Germline V lookup: CDR1 SQVTM, CDR2 ANQGSEA. The CDR3 is 12 amino acids. The CDR3 reads CSVDRGPDTQYF. The CDR3 nucleotides are TGCAGCGTTGACAGGGGCCCAGATACGCAGTATTTT.

The chain recombines TRBV2 with TRBJ2-6; D unclear. Germline values: CDR1 SNHLY, CDR2 FYNNEI. This CDR3 has 14 amino acids. Trimming cost V 8 bases and J 1 base, with 9 bases left between them. CDR3 sequence reads: CASQFGSGANVLTF. In DNA form, the CDR3 reads TGTGCCAGCCAGTTCGGATCTGGGGCCAACGTCCTGACTTTC.

The chain joins TRBV9 to TRBJ1-6; D ambiguous. V was clipped by 6 bases and J by 7 bases, with 17 bases between them. Germline V CDR1 and CDR2: SGDLS, YYNGEE. The CDR3 extends over 15 amino acids. CDR3: CASTKSPDGNSPLHF. In DNA, the CDR3 is TGTGCCAGCACCAAAAGTCCCGACGGAAATTCACCCCTCCACTTT. The full variable domain, with the rest looked up from reference TRBV9 and TRBJ1-6, is DSGVTQTPKHLITATGQRVTLRCSPRSGDLSVYWYQQSLDQGLQFLIQYYNGEERAKGNILERFSAQQFPDLHSELNLSSLELGDSALYFCASTKSPDGNSPLHFGNGTRLTVT.

V and J are TRBV5-6 and TRBJ2-7; weak D call: TRBD1 (5 bases). CDR3 length: 14 amino acids. Germline-derived CDR1 and CDR2 are SGHDT and YYEEEE. V lost 2 bases to trimming and J lost 2 bases, with 11 bases between them. The CDR3 is CASSFGDRTYEQYF. Here the CDR3 DNA reads TGTGCCAGCAGCTTTGGAGACAGAACCTACGAGCAGTACTTC.

The CDR3 loop reads CASSLGTGPYEQYF. CDR3 in DNA: TGCGCCAGCAGCTTAGGGACAGGTCCCTACGAGCAGTACTTC. The chain joins TRBV5-1 to TRBJ2-7; 8 nucleotides agree with TRBD1. The CDR3 loop spans 14 amino acids. CDR1 and CDR2 from the germline V gene are SGHRS and YFSETQ. The V gene end was trimmed by 2 bases and the J gene end by 2 bases; junction bases not matched to a gene: 3.